This is a list of T cell receptor beta chains from one sample in a study of CD8 T cells in ankylosing spondylitis. TCRdb passed the 5' RACE reads through MiXCR, listing each CDR3 protein once. Among about 750,000 distinct CDR3 sequences listed, around 20% were seen once. The sequenced sample consisted of blood, either unsorted or a sorted T cell fraction (not recorded which). Source of these receptors: a male donor with ankylosing spondylitis. CDR3s include the opening cysteine and the closing phenylalanine or tryptophan. Each record gives: J gene, V gene, clone size, D gene, CDR3 DNA, CDR3 protein. The D gene is left open where the match is weak. The listing skips clone size in some rows; elsewhere it reads once, few, many or a size class.

>TRBJ1-1|TRBV29-1|few|TRBD1
TGCAGCGTTTCCGGGACAGGGGAAACTGAAGCTTTCTTT
CSVSGTGETEAFF
>TRBJ2-3|TRBV7-9|.|TRBD2
TGTGCCAGCAGCTTAGACGCTAGCGGGAGCACAGATACGCAGTATTTT
CASSLDASGSTDTQYF
>TRBJ2-5|TRBV18|few|TRBD2
TGTGCCAGCCAGGCCCGGGCGGGAGCTTACCAAGAGACCCAGTACTTC
CASQARAGAYQETQYF
>TRBJ1-4|TRBV6-5|.|.
TGTGCCAGCAGTTACGGCCAGGGGACTAATGAAAAACTGTTTTTT
CASSYGQGTNEKLFF
>TRBJ2-2|TRBV24-1|.|.
TGTGCCACCAGTGATTTGGGACTTACCACCGGGGAGCTGTTTTTT
CATSDLGLTTGELFF
>TRBJ1-6|TRBV4-2|.|.
TGTGCCAGCAGCCAAGATTCTGGAGACTCCTATAATTCACCCCTCCACTTT
CASSQDSGDSYNSPLHF
>TRBJ2-5|TRBV12-3/TRBV12-4|few|TRBD2
TGTGCCAGCAGGCCCCAGCGGGAGGGCCGCGAGACCCAGTACTTC
CASRPQREGRETQYF
>TRBJ2-1|TRBV12-3/TRBV12-4|.|TRBD2
TGTGCCAGCACCCTCGAACTAGCGTCCAATGAGCAGTTCTTC
CASTLELASNEQFF
>TRBJ2-1|TRBV7-9|.|.
TGTGCCAGCCTGGATGTGTCCTACAATGAGCAGTTCTTC
CASLDVSYNEQFF
>TRBJ2-7|TRBV5-1|few|.
TGCGCCAGCAGCTTGGCACGGACAGGAGGGCTTACCTACGAGCAGTACTTC
CASSLARTGGLTYEQYF
>TRBJ2-7|TRBV5-1|.|.
TGCGCCAGCAGCGCAAGCCAGGGGTCGAGCTCCTACGAGCAGTACTTC
CASSASQGSSSYEQYF
>TRBJ2-5|TRBV5-1|.|TRBD1
TGCGCCAGCAGCTGGGGGACAGGGCGAGAGACCCAGTACTTC
CASSWGTGRETQYF
>TRBJ2-2|TRBV30|.|TRBD2
TGTGCCTGGAGTGTACCAACTAGCGGTAACACCGGGGAGCTGTTTTTT
CAWSVPTSGNTGELFF
>TRBJ1-1|TRBV12-3/TRBV12-4|many|TRBD1
TGTGCCAGCAGTCCCTGGACAGGGGGCGAGAGGACTGAAGCTTTCTTT
CASSPWTGGERTEAFF
>TRBJ2-7|TRBV15|few|.
TGTGCCACCAGCAGAGATTCGAGCGTGCAGTACTTC
CATSRDSSVQYF
>TRBJ1-1|TRBV5-1|few|TRBD1
TGCGCCAGCAGCTTGGTCCCTCAGACAGGGGGGTTTCAGGCTTTCTTT
CASSLVPQTGGFQAFF
>TRBJ2-5|TRBV5-1|.|.
TGCGCCAGCAGCTTGGTTTCGGGAAACCAAGAGACCCAGTACTTC
CASSLVSGNQETQYF
>TRBJ2-5|TRBV7-9|.|.
TGTGCCAGCAGCTTAGTTTCTACCCGGACGACCCAGTACTTC
CASSLVSTRTTQYF
>TRBJ2-7|TRBV11-2|few|TRBD2
TGTGCCAGCAGCTTAGATGGGACTAGCCGAGGAGGGGGCTACGAGCAGTACTTC
CASSLDGTSRGGGYEQYF
>TRBJ1-1|TRBV6-1|many|.
TGTGCCAGCAGTGAACGGGAAGCGGGAGGGACTGAAGCTTTCTTT
CASSEREAGGTEAFF
>TRBJ2-7|TRBV28|few|TRBD1
TGTGCCAGCAGTACCCTGCCGGGACAGGTCTCCTACGAGCAGTACTTC
CASSTLPGQVSYEQYF
>TRBJ2-2|TRBV20-1|.|TRBD2
TGCAGTGCAAAACTAGCGGGGAAGGACACCGGGGAGCTGTTTTTT
CSAKLAGKDTGELFF
>TRBJ1-1|TRBV28|.|.
TGTGCCAGCAGTCCAGGGACCGCCCTGACCGAAGCTTTCTTT
CASSPGTALTEAFF
>TRBJ2-1|TRBV15|.|TRBD2
TGTGCCACCAGCAGAGGCACTAGCGGGAGCCGGGAGCAGTTCTTC
CATSRGTSGSREQFF
>TRBJ2-7|TRBV20-1|.|.
TGCAGTGCTAGAGACCCCTTAGGGTACGAGCAGTACTTC
CSARDPLGYEQYF
>TRBJ1-6|TRBV2|.|.
TGTGCCAGCACCCCAAGGGGTCAGTGGAATTCACCCCTCCACTTT
CASTPRGQWNSPLHF
>TRBJ2-1|TRBV7-2|.|.
TGTGCCAGCAGCTGGCGACTAGAGGGTGAGCAGTTCTTC
CASSWRLEGEQFF
>TRBJ1-3|TRBV12-3/TRBV12-4|.|.
TGTGCCAGCAGTTTATTCGCGACCGTGAACACCATATATTTT
CASSLFATVNTIYF
>TRBJ2-3|TRBV10-2|.|.
TGCGCCAGCAGTGCCGGGACTTACACAGATACGCAGTATTTT
CASSAGTYTDTQYF
>TRBJ2-1|TRBV20-1|.|.
TGCAGTGCTAGCCCTTGGGGGCCCGACAATGAGCAGTTCTTC
CSASPWGPDNEQFF
>TRBJ2-7|TRBV28|few|.
TGTGCCAGCAGCCGCGGACTACTCTACGAGCAGTACTTC
CASSRGLLYEQYF
>TRBJ1-1|TRBV3-1|few|.
TGTGCCAGCAGCCAACGGCAGGGTAGCAACACTGAAGCTTTCTTT
CASSQRQGSNTEAFF
>TRBJ2-3|TRBV7-9|.|.
TGTGCCAGTATGGGACACTCGCAGTATTTT
CASMGHSQYF
>TRBJ2-2|TRBV10-3|few|TRBD2
TGTGCCATCAAACGCCTAGCGGGAGGCACCGGGGAGCTGTTTTTT
CAIKRLAGGTGELFF
>TRBJ2-1|TRBV29-1|.|.
TGCAGCGGGCGCCGAGATGAGCAGTTCTTC
CSGRRDEQFF
>TRBJ2-6|TRBV4-3|.|.
TGCGCCAGCAGCCAAGATAGGTCTACAGGGGCCAACGTCCTGACTTTC
CASSQDRSTGANVLTF